These 16 T cell receptor beta chains originate from one sample sequenced in a study of human T cells and chemical hapten exposure. Time point meaning: patch test 2, 6 weeks after DPC sensitization. Specified treatment: therapeutic diphenylcyclopropenone sensitization with weekly scalp DPC. TCRdb redid the calling of the RACE reads with MiXCR, one entry per CDR3 protein. The sample consists of a few hundred thousand distinct CDR3 sequences, over 6% of them appearing once. Sequencing was performed on whole blood, taken in connection with sensitization to the hapten diphenylcyclopropenone (DPC). These receptors were taken from a woman younger than 35 with alopecia areata. Some clones in this sample may be carry-over from other donors' samples.

This chain uses TRBV6-5 with TRBJ1-2, with unresolved D. CDR3 length: 15 residues. Trimming shortened V by 6 bases and J by 4 bases, and 18 bases separated the two germline ends. From germline, CDR1 is MNHEY and CDR2 SVGAGI. As DNA, the CDR3 is TGTGCCAGCAGGCTGAACTTCCAGAATGGCTATGGCTACACCTTC. It translates to CASRLNFQNGYGYTF.

J is TRBJ2-2 and V is TRBV3-1; a possible D gene is TRBD2 (5 bases). This CDR3 is 13 amino acids long. The V end lost 2 bases, the J end lost 6 bases, and 7 bases lay between the germline ends. Per germline, CDR1 LGHDT and CDR2 YNNKEL (reference sequence). CDR3 nucleotide sequence: TGTGCCAGCAGCCAAACGAGGGCCGGGGAGCTGTTTTTT. It codes for CASSQTRAGELFF.

The genes are TRBV7-2 and TRBJ2-1; 7 bases line up with TRBD2. This CDR3 is built from 15 residues. Germline V gives CDR1 SGHTA, CDR2 FQGNSA. V gave up 4 bases and J gave up 7 bases; unmatched junction bases: 10. Written as DNA, the CDR3 is TGTGCCAGCAGCTCGTCCTGGGGGGGAAAGAATGAGCAGTTCTTC. Residues: CASSSSWGGKNEQFF.

Ten or more counts support this clonotype. For the CDR3, the DNA is TGTGCCAGCAGCTTATCCCCAGGGGACGCTTTCTTT. Translating it yields CASSLSPGDAFF. This chain connects TRBV5-5 to TRBJ1-1, with D perhaps TRBD1 (6 bases). The germline V and J ends were trimmed by 2 bases and 11 bases, with 13 bases remaining between them. The CDR3 length is 12 residues. The germline V gene encodes CDR1 SGHKS and CDR2 YYEKEE (reference sequence).

The gene calls are TRBV5-1 and TRBJ2-2; D is uncertain. Germline V gives CDR1 SGHRS, CDR2 YFSETQ. This CDR3 has 14 amino acids. V shed 7 bases and J shed 3 bases, with 13 bases lying between them. As DNA, the CDR3 is TGCGCCAGCGGCTCCGGGTTCGACACCGGGGAGCTGTTTTTT. Protein: CASGSGFDTGELFF. The full variable domain, with the rest looked up from reference TRBV5-1 and TRBJ2-2, is KAGVTQTPRYLIKTRGQQVTLSCSPISGHRSVSWYQQTPGQGLQFLFEYFSETQRNKGNFPGRFSGRQFSNSRSEMNVSTLELGDSALYLCASGSGFDTGELFFGEGSRLTVL.

This clonotype was picked up many times. The chain couples TRBV3-1 to TRBJ1-3, with a possible D match to TRBD1 (6 bases). V gave up 2 bases and J gave up 0 bases, with 14 bases separating them. This CDR3 comprises 17 residues. Germline lookup yields CDR1 LGHDT and CDR2 YNNKEL (reference sequence). This CDR3 is CASSQLSTGPSGNTIYF. The CDR3 bases are TGTGCCAGCAGCCAACTATCGACAGGACCCTCTGGAAACACCATATATTTT.

This clonotype was recorded many times. This chain uses TRBV11-2 with TRBJ1-2; weak D call: TRBD1 (5 bases). CDR1 and CDR2 from the germline V gene are SGHAT and FQNNGV. The ends were cut back, 3 bases at V and 0 bases at J, with 20 bases in the middle. The CDR3 sequence is 18 residues long. The CDR3 nucleotides are TGTGCCAGCAGCTTGGTCCTGGCAGGGCGGGGGGCTAACTATGGCTACACCTTC. Residues: CASSLVLAGRGANYGYTF.

The gene calls are TRBV6-6 and TRBJ1-4, with D maybe TRBD1 (6 bases). V lost 5 bases to trimming and J lost 8 bases, with 21 bases between them. In germline, CDR1 is MNHNY, CDR2 SVGAGI (reference sequence). The CDR3 runs to 16 residues. CDR3 region: CASSRTLSQGREKLFF. CDR3 coding DNA: TGTGCCAGCAGTCGGACCCTAAGTCAGGGGAGGGAAAAACTGTTTTTT.

This clonotype was counted at least ten times. This chain links TRBV7-2 with TRBJ2-1; no clear D gene. Germline V lookup: CDR1 SGHTA, CDR2 FQGNSA. Between the trimmed V and J ends, which lost 5 bases and 5 bases, there was a span of 7 bases. The CDR3 covers 12 residues. The CDR3 nucleotides are TGTGCCAGCAGCGATATGGACAATGAGCAGTTCTTC. This codes for CASSDMDNEQFF.

V is TRBV12-3 or TRBV12-4 and J is TRBJ2-7; D is possibly TRBD1 or TRBD2 (5 bases each). The CDR3 covers 15 residues. V was trimmed by 2 bases and J by 0 bases, leaving 11 bases between them. CDR3 DNA sequence: TGTGCCAGCAGTTTATTTCCAGGGAGCTCCTACGAGCAGTACTTC. As protein: CASSLFPGSSYEQYF.

The chain carries TRBV20-1 and TRBJ1-3; TRBD1 might be the D (5 bases). V was clipped by 5 bases and J by 7 bases, with 18 bases between them. Germline lookup yields CDR1 DFQATT and CDR2 SNEGSKA (reference sequence). The CDR3 runs to 14 residues. CDR3 sequence: CSARQFLEANTIYF. CDR3 DNA: TGCAGTGCTCGACAGTTTTTGGAGGCGAACACCATATATTTT.

This clonotype was detected many times. V usage is TRBV11-2 and J usage is TRBJ2-7; D might be TRBD2 (6 bases). The CDR3 covers 14 residues. CDR1 is SGHAT, CDR2 FQNNGV, per germline. V was trimmed by 5 bases and J by 0 bases, leaving 11 bases between them. The CDR3: CASSPGLSSYEQYF. The CDR3 nucleotides read TGTGCCAGCAGCCCGGGACTGAGCTCCTACGAGCAGTACTTC.

This clonotype was picked up a small number of times. The rearrangement links TRBV7-9 to TRBJ2-3, with 7 bases that match TRBD2. The V gene's germline CDR1 is SEHNR and CDR2 FQNEAQ (reference sequence). Trimming took 2 bases from V and 0 from J; bases not matched to a gene: 5. This CDR3 has 16 residues. CDR3 in amino acids: CASSLRAGESTDTQYF. CDR3 coding DNA: TGTGCCAGCAGCTTACGGGCGGGGGAGAGCACAGATACGCAGTATTTT.

This clonotype was detected ten times or more. J is TRBJ1-2 and V is TRBV28; D is uncertain. The germline CDR1 and CDR2 sequences are MDHEN and SYDVKM. Trimming pared 6 bases from V and 0 bases from J, leaving 5 bases between. The CDR3 extends over 12 amino acids. The CDR3 loop reads CASRHTNYGYTF. CDR3 coding DNA: TGTGCCAGCAGGCATACTAACTATGGCTACACCTTC.

The chain is built from TRBV6-6 and TRBJ1-2; D uncertain. V shed 6 bases and J shed 2 bases, with 10 bases lying between them. This CDR3 region has 13 residues. The germline CDR1 and CDR2 sequences are MNHNY and SVGAGI (reference sequence). The CDR3 nucleotides are TGTGCCAGCAGGGGAGATTGGAACTATGGCTACACCTTC. Protein: CASRGDWNYGYTF.

The chain couples TRBV12-3 or TRBV12-4 to TRBJ2-1, with D maybe TRBD1 (5 bases). Trimming removed 3 bases from V and 3 bases from J, with 12 bases in between. This CDR3 has 15 residues. DNA of the CDR3: TGTGCCAGCAGTTTCATCCAGGGAAGCTACAATGAGCAGTTCTTC. Its protein is CASSFIQGSYNEQFF.